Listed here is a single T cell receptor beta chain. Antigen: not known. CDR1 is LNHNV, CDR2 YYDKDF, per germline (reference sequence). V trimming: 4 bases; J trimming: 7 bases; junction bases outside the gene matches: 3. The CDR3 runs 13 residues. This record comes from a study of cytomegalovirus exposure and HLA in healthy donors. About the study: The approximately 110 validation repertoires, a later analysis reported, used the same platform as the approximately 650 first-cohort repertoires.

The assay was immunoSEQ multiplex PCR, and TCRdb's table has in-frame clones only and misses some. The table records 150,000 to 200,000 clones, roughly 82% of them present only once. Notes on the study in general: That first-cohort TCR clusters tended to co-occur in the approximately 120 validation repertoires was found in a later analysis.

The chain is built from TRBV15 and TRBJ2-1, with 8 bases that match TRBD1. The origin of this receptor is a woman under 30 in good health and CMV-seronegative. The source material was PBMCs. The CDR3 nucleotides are TGTGCCACCAGCACAAGACAGGGGAATGAGCAGTTCTTC. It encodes CATSTRQGNEQFF.